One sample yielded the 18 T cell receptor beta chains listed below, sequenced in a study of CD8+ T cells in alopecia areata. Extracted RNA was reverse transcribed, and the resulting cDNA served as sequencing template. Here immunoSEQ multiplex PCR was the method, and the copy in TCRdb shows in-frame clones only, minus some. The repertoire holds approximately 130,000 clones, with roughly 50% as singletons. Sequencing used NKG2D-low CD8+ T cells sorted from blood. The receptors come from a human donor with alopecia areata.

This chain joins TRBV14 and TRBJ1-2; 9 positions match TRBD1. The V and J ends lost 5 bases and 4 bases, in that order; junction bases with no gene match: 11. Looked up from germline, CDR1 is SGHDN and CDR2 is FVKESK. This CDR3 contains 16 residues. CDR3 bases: TGTGCCAGCAGCATTACCGGGACAGGGTACCCCTATGGCTACACCTTC. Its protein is CASSITGTGYPYGYTF.

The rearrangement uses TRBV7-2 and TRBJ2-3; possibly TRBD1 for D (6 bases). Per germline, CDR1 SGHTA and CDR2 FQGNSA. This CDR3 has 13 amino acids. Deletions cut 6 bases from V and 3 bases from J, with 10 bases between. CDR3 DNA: TGTGCCAGCAGACCGGACAGAACAGATACGCAGTATTTT. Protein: CASRPDRTDTQYF.

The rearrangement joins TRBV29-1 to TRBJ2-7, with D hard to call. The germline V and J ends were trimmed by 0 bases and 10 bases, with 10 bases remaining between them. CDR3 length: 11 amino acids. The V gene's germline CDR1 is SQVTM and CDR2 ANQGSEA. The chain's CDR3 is CSVEDEAEQYF. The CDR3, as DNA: TGCAGCGTTGAAGACGAGGCCGAACAGTACTTC.

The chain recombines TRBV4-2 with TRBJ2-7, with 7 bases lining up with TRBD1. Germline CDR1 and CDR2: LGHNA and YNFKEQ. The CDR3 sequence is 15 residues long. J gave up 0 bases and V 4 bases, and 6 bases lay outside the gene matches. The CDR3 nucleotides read TGTGCCAGCAGCCCATGGGACAGCAGCTCCTACGAGCAGTACTTC. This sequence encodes CASSPWDSSSYEQYF.

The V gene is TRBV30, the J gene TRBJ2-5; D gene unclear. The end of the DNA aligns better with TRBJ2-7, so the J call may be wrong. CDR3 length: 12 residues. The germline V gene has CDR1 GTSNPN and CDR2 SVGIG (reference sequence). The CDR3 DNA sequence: TGTGCCTGGAGTGTAACGCACTACGAGCAGTACTTC. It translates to CAWSVTHYEQYF.

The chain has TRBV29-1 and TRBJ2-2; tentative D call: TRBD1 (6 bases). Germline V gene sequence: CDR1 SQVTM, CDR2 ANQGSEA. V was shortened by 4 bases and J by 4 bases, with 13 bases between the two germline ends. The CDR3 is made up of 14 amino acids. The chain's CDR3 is CSVVGTKGTGELFF. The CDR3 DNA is TGCAGCGTTGTTGGGACAAAGGGCACCGGGGAGCTGTTTTTT.

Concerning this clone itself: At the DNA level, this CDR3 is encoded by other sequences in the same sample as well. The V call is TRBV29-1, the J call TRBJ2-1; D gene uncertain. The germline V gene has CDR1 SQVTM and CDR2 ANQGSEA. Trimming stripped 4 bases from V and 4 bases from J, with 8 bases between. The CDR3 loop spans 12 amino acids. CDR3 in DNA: TGCAGCGTTGGAAGTTCTTACAATGAGCAGTTCTTC. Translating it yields CSVGSSYNEQFF.

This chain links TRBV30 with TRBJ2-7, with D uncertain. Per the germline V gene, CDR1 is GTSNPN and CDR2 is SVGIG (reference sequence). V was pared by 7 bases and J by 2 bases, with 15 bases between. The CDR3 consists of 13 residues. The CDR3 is CAFLFDGTYEQYF. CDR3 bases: TGTGCCTTCCTCTTCGACGGAACCTACGAGCAGTACTTC.

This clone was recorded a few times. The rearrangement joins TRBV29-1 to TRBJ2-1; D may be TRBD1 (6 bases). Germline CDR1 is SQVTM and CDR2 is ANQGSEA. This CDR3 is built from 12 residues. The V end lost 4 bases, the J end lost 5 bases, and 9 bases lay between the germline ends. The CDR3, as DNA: TGCAGCGTTGGGGACACCAACAATGAGCAGTTCTTC. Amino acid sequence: CSVGDTNNEQFF.

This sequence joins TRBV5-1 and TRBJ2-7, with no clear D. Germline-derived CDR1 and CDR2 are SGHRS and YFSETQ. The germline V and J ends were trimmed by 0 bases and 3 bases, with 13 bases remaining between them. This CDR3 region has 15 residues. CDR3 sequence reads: CASSLAQATGYEQYF. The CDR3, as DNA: TGCGCCAGCAGCTTGGCCCAGGCCACGGGCTACGAGCAGTACTTC.

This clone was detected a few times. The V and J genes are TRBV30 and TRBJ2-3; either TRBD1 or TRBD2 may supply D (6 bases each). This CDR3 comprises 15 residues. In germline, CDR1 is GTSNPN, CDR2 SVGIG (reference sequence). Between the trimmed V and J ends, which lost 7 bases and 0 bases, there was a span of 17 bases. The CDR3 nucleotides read TGTGCCTACGGGAAGGGGGAGGTTAGCACAGATACGCAGTATTTT. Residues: CAYGKGEVSTDTQYF.

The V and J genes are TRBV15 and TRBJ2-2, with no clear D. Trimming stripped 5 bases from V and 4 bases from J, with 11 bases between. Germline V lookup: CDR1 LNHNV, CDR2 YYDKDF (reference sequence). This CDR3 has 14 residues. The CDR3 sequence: CATSGPLGTGELFF. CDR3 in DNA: TGTGCCACCAGCGGGCCCCTCGGCACCGGGGAGCTGTTTTTT. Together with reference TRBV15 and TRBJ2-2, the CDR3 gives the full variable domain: DAMVIQNPRYQVTQFGKPVTLSCSQTLNHNVMYWYQQKSSQAPKLLFHYYDKDFNNEADTPDNFQSRRPNTSFCFLDIRSPGLGDTAMYLCATSGPLGTGELFFGEGSRLTVL.

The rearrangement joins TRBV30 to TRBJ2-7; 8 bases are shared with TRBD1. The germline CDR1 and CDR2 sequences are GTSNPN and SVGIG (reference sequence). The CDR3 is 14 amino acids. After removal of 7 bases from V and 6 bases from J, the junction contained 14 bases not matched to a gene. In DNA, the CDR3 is TGTGCCTTAGACAGGGGCCAGCTAGGAGCCGAGCAGTACTTC. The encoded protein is CALDRGQLGAEQYF.

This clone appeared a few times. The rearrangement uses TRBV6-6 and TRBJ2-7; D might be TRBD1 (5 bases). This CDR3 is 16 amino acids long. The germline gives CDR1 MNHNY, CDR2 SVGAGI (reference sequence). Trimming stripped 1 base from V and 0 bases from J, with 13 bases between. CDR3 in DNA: TGTGCCAGCAGTTACTTTGGGGCAGTTAGCTCCTACGAGCAGTACTTC. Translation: CASSYFGAVSSYEQYF.

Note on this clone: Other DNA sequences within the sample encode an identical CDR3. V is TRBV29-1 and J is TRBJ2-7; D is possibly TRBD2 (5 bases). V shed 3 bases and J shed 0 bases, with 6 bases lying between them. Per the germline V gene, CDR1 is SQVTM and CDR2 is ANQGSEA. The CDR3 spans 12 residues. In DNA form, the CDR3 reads TGCAGCGTTGAGGGGAGCTCCTACGAGCAGTACTTC. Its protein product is CSVEGSSYEQYF.

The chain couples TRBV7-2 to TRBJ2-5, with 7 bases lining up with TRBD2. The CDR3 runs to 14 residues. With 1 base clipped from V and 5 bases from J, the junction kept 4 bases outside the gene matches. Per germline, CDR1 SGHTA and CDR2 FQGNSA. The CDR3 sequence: CASSLGGGWETQYF. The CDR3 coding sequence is TGTGCCAGCAGCTTAGGGGGAGGGTGGGAGACCCAGTACTTC.

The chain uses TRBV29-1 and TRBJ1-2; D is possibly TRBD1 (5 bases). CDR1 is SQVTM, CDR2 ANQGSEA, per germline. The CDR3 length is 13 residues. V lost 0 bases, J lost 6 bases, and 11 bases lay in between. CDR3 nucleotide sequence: TGCAGCGTTGAAGATGGTAGGGGTCATGGCTACACCTTC. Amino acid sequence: CSVEDGRGHGYTF.

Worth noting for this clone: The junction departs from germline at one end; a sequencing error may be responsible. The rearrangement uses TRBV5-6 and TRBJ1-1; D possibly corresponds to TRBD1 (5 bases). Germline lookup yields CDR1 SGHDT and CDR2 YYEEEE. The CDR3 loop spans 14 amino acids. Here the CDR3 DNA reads TGTGCCAGCAGCTTTGAAGGGGTGAAGACTGAAGCTTTCTTT. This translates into CASSFEGVKTEAFF.